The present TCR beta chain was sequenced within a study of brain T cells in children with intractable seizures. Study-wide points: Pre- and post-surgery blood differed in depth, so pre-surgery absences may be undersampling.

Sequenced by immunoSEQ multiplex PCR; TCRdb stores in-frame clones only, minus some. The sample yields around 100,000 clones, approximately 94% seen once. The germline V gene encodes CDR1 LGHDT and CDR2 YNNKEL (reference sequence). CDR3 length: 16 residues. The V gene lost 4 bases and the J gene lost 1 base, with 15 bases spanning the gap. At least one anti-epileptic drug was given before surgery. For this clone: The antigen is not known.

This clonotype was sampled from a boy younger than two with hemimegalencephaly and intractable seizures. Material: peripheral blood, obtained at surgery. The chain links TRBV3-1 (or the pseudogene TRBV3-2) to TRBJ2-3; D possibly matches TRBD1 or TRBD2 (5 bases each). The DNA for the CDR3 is TGTGCCAGCAGCCCCCGGGACGGCAAATGCACAGATACGCAGTATTTT. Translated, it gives CASSPRDGKCTDTQYF.